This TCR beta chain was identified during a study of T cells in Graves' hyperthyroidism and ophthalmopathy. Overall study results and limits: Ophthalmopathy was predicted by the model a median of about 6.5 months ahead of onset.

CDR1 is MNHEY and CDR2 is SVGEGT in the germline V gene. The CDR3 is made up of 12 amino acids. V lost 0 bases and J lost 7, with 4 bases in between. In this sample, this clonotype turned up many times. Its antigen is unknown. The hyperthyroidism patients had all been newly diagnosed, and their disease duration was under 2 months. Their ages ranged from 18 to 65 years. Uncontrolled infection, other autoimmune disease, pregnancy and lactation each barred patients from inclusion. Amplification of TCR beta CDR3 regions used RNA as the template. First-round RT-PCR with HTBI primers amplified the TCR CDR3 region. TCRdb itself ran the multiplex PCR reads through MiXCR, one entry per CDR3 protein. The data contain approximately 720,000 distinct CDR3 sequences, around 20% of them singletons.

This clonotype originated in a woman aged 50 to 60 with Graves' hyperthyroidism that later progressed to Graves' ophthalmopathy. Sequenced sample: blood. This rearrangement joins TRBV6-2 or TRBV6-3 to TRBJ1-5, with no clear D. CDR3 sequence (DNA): TGTGCCAGCAGTTACTCGATACAGCCCCAGCATTTT. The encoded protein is CASSYSIQPQHF.